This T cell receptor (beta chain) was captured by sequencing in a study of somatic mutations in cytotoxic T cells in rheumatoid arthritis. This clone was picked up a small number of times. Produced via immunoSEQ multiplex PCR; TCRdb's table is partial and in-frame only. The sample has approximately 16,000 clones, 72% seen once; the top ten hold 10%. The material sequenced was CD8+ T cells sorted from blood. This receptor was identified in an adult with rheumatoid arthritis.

The CDR3 reads CASTLTGMNTEAFF. The CDR3 bases are TGTGCCAGTACTTTGACAGGGATGAACACTGAAGCTTTCTTT. The chain carries TRBV19 and TRBJ1-1; TRBD1 matches at 7 bases. Germline lookup yields CDR1 LNHDA and CDR2 SQIVND (reference sequence). V was clipped by 7 bases and J by 0 bases; unmatched bases: 5. The CDR3 totals 14 residues.